Listed here are 19 T cell receptor beta chains from one sample, sequenced in a study of blood T cell repertoires in COVID-19. Clones were read by immunoSEQ multiplex PCR, and TCRdb kept only the in-frame ones, dropping some. The repertoire consists of roughly 95,000 clones, with roughly 82% occurring once and the leading ten covering around a sixth. The sequencing input was peripheral blood. These receptors originate from an elderly man with acute or convalescent COVID-19.

The J gene is TRBJ1-2, the V gene TRBV28; no reliable D call. Germline loops: CDR1 MDHEN, CDR2 SYDVKM. The CDR3 loop spans 15 amino acids. V was cut by 6 bases and J by 0 bases, with 14 bases left in between. The CDR3 is CASSRQVHSNYGYTF. Written as DNA, the CDR3 is TGTGCCAGCAGCCGTCAGGTACATTCTAACTATGGCTACACCTTC.

The gene calls are TRBV27 and TRBJ1-1; 8 bases are a match to TRBD1. The CDR3 has 17 amino acids. Unmatched junction bases numbered 11, after V lost 3 bases and J lost 2 bases. CDR1 is MNHEY, CDR2 SMNVEV, per germline (reference sequence). The CDR3 here is CASSLLAGGDYNTEAFF. The CDR3 nucleotides read TGTGCCAGCAGTTTGTTGGCAGGGGGCGATTATAACACTGAAGCTTTCTTT.

V is TRBV5-6 and J is TRBJ2-3, with TRBD2 as a possible D gene (6 bases). Germline loops: CDR1 SGHDT, CDR2 YYEEEE. The CDR3 is 18 residues long. V lost 2 bases and J lost 1, with 20 bases in between. The CDR3 region has the DNA TGTGCCAGCAGCTTCATCGGAGGGGCCGGAGGTGGCACAGATACGCAGTATTTT. Translating gives CASSFIGGAGGGTDTQYF.

CDR3 sequence (DNA): TGTGCCAGCAGTGGGGTAGCGGGGGTAAGCTCCTACAATGAGCAGTTCTTC. Protein product: CASSGVAGVSSYNEQFF. The V gene is TRBV5-6, the J gene TRBJ2-1, with TRBD2 matching over 9 bases. The CDR3 covers 17 residues. J gave up 0 bases and V 5 bases, and 9 bases lay outside the gene matches. Per the germline V gene, CDR1 is SGHDT and CDR2 is YYEEEE.

The chain has TRBV7-2 and TRBJ1-1; a weak D match, TRBD1 (6 bases). The V gene lost 1 base and the J gene lost 3 bases, with 21 bases spanning the gap. The CDR3 is 18 amino acids. CDR1 and CDR2 (germline): SGHTA, FQGNSA. The CDR3 loop reads CASSLGASGHSSYTEAFF. The CDR3, as DNA: TGTGCCAGCAGCTTAGGGGCTTCGGGACACTCGTCGTACACTGAAGCTTTCTTT.

This rearrangement joins TRBV19 to TRBJ1-6; tentative D call: TRBD1 (5 bases). V was pared by 7 bases and J by 0 bases, with 16 bases between. The CDR3 runs to 17 residues. Germline assignment: CDR1 LNHDA and CDR2 SQIVND (reference sequence). The CDR3 spells CASNQDSWSSYNSPLHF. The CDR3, as DNA: TGTGCCAGTAACCAAGACAGCTGGAGCTCCTATAATTCACCCCTCCACTTT.

This chain links TRBV30 with TRBJ2-7, with TRBD2 identical over 11 bases. CDR1 GTSNPN and CDR2 SVGIG come from the germline V gene (reference sequence). There are 16 residues in the CDR3. V trimming: 4 bases; J trimming: 0 bases; junction bases outside the gene matches: 8. The CDR3 DNA follows: TGTGCCTGGACCTTTAGCGGGAGGGTGTACTCCTACGAGCAGTACTTC. Translating it yields CAWTFSGRVYSYEQYF.

The chain carries TRBV5-4 and TRBJ1-4; 7 nucleotides align to TRBD1. Losses at the gene ends were 1 base for V and 2 bases for J; bases not matched to a gene: 2. Germline V gene data show CDR1 as SGHNT and CDR2 as YYREEE (reference sequence). This CDR3 comprises 15 residues. CDR3 in amino acids: CASSLIGGTNEKLFF. CDR3 nucleotide sequence: TGTGCCAGCAGCTTGATAGGGGGCACTAATGAAAAACTGTTTTTT. The whole variable domain, remainder taken from reference TRBV5-4 and TRBJ1-4, is ETGVTQSPTHLIKTRGQQVTLRCSSQSGHNTVSWYQQALGQGPQFIFQYYREEENGRGNFPPRFSGLQFPNYSSELNVNALELDDSALYLCASSLIGGTNEKLFFGSGTQLSVL.

The rearrangement links TRBV6-1 to TRBJ1-5, with no clear D. This CDR3 is 15 amino acids long. Germline assignment: CDR1 MNHNS and CDR2 SASEGT. The V and J ends lost 3 bases and 1 base respectively, with 10 bases between them. CDR3 loop: CASSDGEVSNQPQHF. The CDR3 DNA is TGTGCCAGCAGTGACGGCGAGGTGAGCAATCAGCCCCAGCATTTT.

The chain links TRBV19 to TRBJ2-1, with 8 bases fitting TRBD2. Germline V gives CDR1 LNHDA, CDR2 SQIVND (reference sequence). The ends lost 5 bases at V and 9 bases at J; junction bases unmatched: 15. CDR3 size: 16 residues. CDR3 sequence reads: CASSPPTGGITREQFF. The CDR3 DNA reads TGTGCCAGTAGTCCACCGACGGGGGGGATCACACGTGAGCAGTTCTTC.

This sequence joins TRBV27 and TRBJ1-5; D remains ambiguous. CDR1 MNHEY and CDR2 SMNVEV come from the germline V gene (reference sequence). The CDR3 runs 13 residues. Trimming took 8 bases from V and 3 from J, leaving 11 bases between them. CDR3 bases: TGTGCCAGCCCCCAGGCGATCAATCAGCCCCAGCATTTT. It yields the protein CASPQAINQPQHF.

V and J are TRBV7-9 and TRBJ2-1; D is perhaps TRBD1 (5 bases). With 5 bases removed from V and 6 bases from J, the gap between germline ends came to 26 bases. The CDR3 sequence is 18 residues long. Germline CDR1 is SEHNR and CDR2 is FQNEAQ (reference sequence). The CDR3 sequence is CASSRTIRQNRGSNEQFF. As DNA, the CDR3 is TGTGCCAGCAGCCGTACCATCAGACAGAATCGCGGCTCCAATGAGCAGTTCTTC. Using reference TRBV7-9 and TRBJ2-1 for the parts outside the CDR3, the full variable domain is DTGVSQNPRHKITKRGQNVTFRCDPISEHNRLYWYRQTLGQGPEFLTYFQNEAQLEKSRLLSDRFSAERPKGSFSTLEIQRTEQGDSAMYLCASSRTIRQNRGSNEQFFGPGTRLTVL.

V and J are TRBV27 and TRBJ1-1; weak D call: TRBD1 (6 bases). The V gene lost 5 bases and the J gene lost 11 bases, with 18 bases spanning the gap. The germline gives CDR1 MNHEY, CDR2 SMNVEV (reference sequence). The CDR3 spans 13 residues. CDR3 protein: CASSPIDRNDAFF. CDR3 nucleotides: TGTGCCAGCAGTCCCATTGACAGGAACGATGCTTTCTTT.

The V gene is TRBV2, the J gene TRBJ2-5, with TRBD2 matching 9 bases. V trimming: 0 bases; J trimming: 7 bases; junction bases outside the gene matches: 9. This CDR3 has 16 residues. CDR1 and CDR2 (germline): SNHLY, FYNNEI. The CDR3 coding sequence is TGTGCCAGCAGTGAAGCGCTTAGCGGGGGAATAGGGACCCAGTACTTC. The encoded protein is CASSEALSGGIGTQYF.

V is TRBV5-8 and J is TRBJ2-5; 10 bases are a match to TRBD2. V shed 3 bases and J 4 bases; nucleotides not matched to a gene: 3. Germline V gene data show CDR1 as SGHTS and CDR2 as YDEGEE. The CDR3 has 14 residues. The CDR3 sequence is CASSYLAGGETQYF. The CDR3 nucleotides read TGTGCCAGCAGCTATTTAGCGGGAGGAGAGACCCAGTACTTC. Filled out from reference TRBV5-8 and TRBJ2-5, the complete variable domain reads EAGVTQSPTHLIKTRGQQATLRCSPISGHTSVYWYQQALGLGLQFLLWYDEGEERNRGNFPPRFSGRQFPNYSSELNVNALELEDSALYLCASSYLAGGETQYFGPGTRLLVL.

The chain employs TRBV7-2 and TRBJ2-7; tentatively, D is TRBD2 (5 bases). Germline V gene data show CDR1 as SGHTA and CDR2 as FQGNSA. The CDR3 loop spans 14 amino acids. The V gene lost 4 bases and the J gene lost 7 bases, with 17 bases spanning the gap. This chain's CDR3 is CASSSNHLLEEQYF. The CDR3 DNA reads as TGTGCCAGCAGCTCCAACCATTTACTAGAGGAGCAGTACTTC.

V usage is TRBV3-1 (or the pseudogene TRBV3-2) and J usage is TRBJ1-1; D unclear. Germline V gene sequence: CDR1 LGHDT, CDR2 YNNKEL (reference sequence). The CDR3 is 13 residues long. Between the trimmed V and J ends, which lost 0 bases and 11 bases, there was a span of 13 bases. CDR3 nucleotide sequence: TGTGCCAGCAGCCAAGATCCCACGGGGAAGGCTTTCTTT. It yields the protein CASSQDPTGKAFF.

The V and J genes are TRBV21-1 and TRBJ2-2; the table's D call, TRBD1, has no DNA check behind it. TRBV21-1 is deemed a pseudogene. The CDR3 is 14 residues long. The CDR3: CASSRHRDTGELFF. The CDR3, as DNA: TGTGCCAGCAGCAGGCACAGGGACACCGGGGAGCTGTTTTTT.

J is TRBJ2-5 and V is TRBV5-1, with 11 bases fitting TRBD2. CDR1 is SGHRS and CDR2 is YFSETQ in the germline V gene. The V gene end was trimmed by 0 bases and the J gene end by 5 bases; junction bases not matched to a gene: 3. The CDR3 consists of 15 residues. In DNA form, the CDR3 reads TGCGCCAGCAGCTTGGGACTAGCGGGATGGGAGACCCAGTACTTC. This encodes CASSLGLAGWETQYF.